Presented here are 30 T cell receptor beta chains from one specimen sequenced in a study of cytomegalovirus exposure and HLA in healthy donors. TCRdb keeps only in-frame clones here, not all; method: immunoSEQ multiplex PCR. The table has about 120,000 clones, 70% to 90% seen once; the top ten hold roughly 2%. Material: PBMCs. The receptors originated from a woman aged 25 to 39 in good health and CMV-seronegative.

The chain carries TRBV18 and TRBJ1-3; unclear D gene. Germline V gene data show CDR1 as KGHSH and CDR2 as LQKENI. The CDR3 sequence is 15 residues long. V lost 2 bases and J lost 0, with 8 bases in between. The CDR3 protein is CASSPVGDSGNTIYF. DNA of the CDR3: TGTGCCAGCTCACCAGTAGGAGACTCTGGAAACACCATATATTTT.

A few counts support this clone. The V call is TRBV4-1, the J call TRBJ1-6, with D tentatively TRBD1 (6 bases). This CDR3 comprises 14 residues. Trimming took off 5 bases at V and 9 bases at J, with 14 bases between the two ends. CDR1 and CDR2 (germline): MGHRA, YSYEKL. DNA of the CDR3: TGCGCCAGCAGCACAGGGAGCGGCGGTTCACCCCTCCACTTT. Translating it yields CASSTGSGGSPLHF.

The V and J genes are TRBV6-1 and TRBJ1-1, with TRBD1 as a possible D gene (5 bases). The CDR3 spans 13 residues. Germline V lookup: CDR1 MNHNS, CDR2 SASEGT. V lost 8 bases, J lost 4 bases, and 14 bases lay in between. CDR3 region: CASQTGRGTEAFF. The DNA of the CDR3 is TGTGCCAGCCAGACCGGGAGGGGCACTGAAGCTTTCTTT.

V gene TRBV5-1 combines with J gene TRBJ1-4; D may be TRBD1 (5 bases). The CDR3 is 15 amino acids. Germline V gene data show CDR1 as SGHRS and CDR2 as YFSETQ. Deletions cut 0 bases from V and 8 bases from J, with 14 bases between. The CDR3 here is CASSLGGGQREKLFF. In DNA form, the CDR3 reads TGCGCCAGCAGCTTGGGAGGCGGACAACGAGAAAAACTGTTTTTT.

The CDR3 loop reads CASRDRAQNTEAFF. In nucleotides, the CDR3 is TGCGCCAGCAGGGACAGGGCGCAGAACACTGAAGCTTTCTTT. The chain has TRBV10-2 and TRBJ1-1; 8 nucleotides agree with TRBD1. The trim removed 6 bases at V and 1 base at J, leaving 4 bases unmatched. Per the germline V gene, CDR1 is WSHSY and CDR2 is SAAADI. The CDR3 loop spans 14 amino acids.

J is TRBJ1-5 and V is TRBV6-5; D unresolved. With 6 bases removed from V and 7 bases from J, the gap between germline ends came to 13 bases. The CDR3 is made up of 13 amino acids. Germline V gene data show CDR1 as MNHEY and CDR2 as SVGAGI. The CDR3 sequence: CASSPGRRQPQHF. In DNA form, the CDR3 reads TGTGCCAGCAGCCCGGGTCGACGGCAGCCCCAGCATTTT.

This chain joins TRBV7-9 and TRBJ2-3, with 16 bases identical to TRBD2. CDR1 is SEHNR, CDR2 FQNEAQ, per germline (reference sequence). This CDR3 contains 16 residues. V trimming: 3 bases; J trimming: 6 bases; junction bases outside the gene matches: 3. The CDR3 bases are TGTGCCAGCAGCTTGGGACTAGCGGGGGGGCTTGATACGCAGTATTTT. Its protein is CASSLGLAGGLDTQYF.

This chain joins TRBV7-2 and TRBJ2-2; tentative D call: TRBD2 (6 bases). V was pared by 7 bases and J by 4 bases, with 22 bases between. This CDR3 comprises 17 residues. Germline lookup yields CDR1 SGHTA and CDR2 FQGNSA. The CDR3 DNA reads as TGTGCCAGCACCGAGAGGGGACTCCTATCGTTCACCGGGGAGCTGTTTTTT. Translating it yields CASTERGLLSFTGELFF.

This clone was detected a few times. The V call is TRBV30, the J call TRBJ1-2, with D unresolved. The CDR3 consists of 11 residues. V lost 5 bases to trimming and J lost 8 bases, with 12 bases between them. The germline CDR1 and CDR2 sequences are GTSNPN and SVGIG (reference sequence). The CDR3 nucleotides read TGTGCCTGGTATGAGGTAAAGGGCTACACCTTC. This codes for CAWYEVKGYTF.

This clone was counted only a few times. This chain joins TRBV5-1 and TRBJ2-7; 9 bases are a match to TRBD1. There are 14 residues in the CDR3. V shed 4 bases, J shed 6 bases, and the junction held 8 bases outside the gene matches. CDR1 is SGHRS, CDR2 YFSETQ, per germline. The CDR3 sequence is CASSGRDRAGEQYF. The CDR3 DNA sequence: TGCGCCAGCAGCGGCAGGGACAGGGCGGGCGAGCAGTACTTC.

This clone appeared once. The rearrangement joins TRBV30 to TRBJ1-1, with 10 bases that match TRBD1. J gave up 4 bases and V 7 bases, and 6 bases lay outside the gene matches. The CDR3 covers 13 residues. Germline loops: CDR1 GTSNPN, CDR2 SVGIG (reference sequence). The CDR3 DNA is TGTGCCTCATGGACAGGGGGGACCACTGAAGCTTTCTTT. Translation: CASWTGGTTEAFF.

This rearrangement joins TRBV2 to TRBJ1-4; the D is unclear. Germline values: CDR1 SNHLY, CDR2 FYNNEI. This CDR3 comprises 14 residues. The V end was cut by 3 bases, the J end by 9 bases, with 14 bases between. For the CDR3, the DNA is TGTGCCAGCAGTGATTGGGCAGGTTTGAAAAAACTGTTTTTT. Translation gives CASSDWAGLKKLFF.

V usage is TRBV7-9 and J usage is TRBJ2-7; D may be TRBD2 (6 bases). This CDR3 is 14 amino acids long. Germline V CDR1 and CDR2: SEHNR, FQNEAQ (reference sequence). V was shortened by 5 bases and J by 0 bases, with 11 bases between the two germline ends. The chain's CDR3 is CASSRDWSSYEQYF. The CDR3 DNA sequence: TGTGCCAGCAGCCGGGACTGGAGCTCCTACGAGCAGTACTTC.

This clone showed up just a few times. This chain links TRBV21-1 with TRBJ2-7; TRBD1 is the table's D call and was not checked against the DNA. TRBV21-1 is a recognized pseudogene. The CDR3 spans 16 residues. CDR3 coding DNA: TGTGCCAACAGCTCCCGCAGGGGGCCCCAAAGGTACGAGCAGTACTTC. It encodes CANSSRRGPQRYEQYF.

The chain has TRBV19 and TRBJ1-6; D might be TRBD1 (5 bases). Trimming took off 8 bases at V and 7 bases at J, with 12 bases between the two ends. CDR1 LNHDA and CDR2 SQIVND come from the germline V gene (reference sequence). The CDR3 totals 13 residues. CDR3 coding DNA: TGTGCCAGTTTGGCGGGGGTCAATTCACCCCTCCACTTT. Translated, it gives CASLAGVNSPLHF.

The CDR3 nucleotides read TGTGCCATCAGCCGACAGGGTATGAACACTGAAGCTTTCTTT. This codes for CAISRQGMNTEAFF. The chain carries TRBV10-3 and TRBJ1-1, with 7 nucleotides matching TRBD1. J was trimmed by 0 bases and V by 6 bases; bases with no gene match: 4. The CDR3 contains 14 residues. Germline-derived CDR1 and CDR2 are ENHRY and SYGVKD.

The chain couples TRBV5-1 to TRBJ1-1, with 9 bases identical to TRBD1. The germline gives CDR1 SGHRS, CDR2 YFSETQ. V trimming: 2 bases; J trimming: 10 bases; junction bases outside the gene matches: 9. The CDR3 has 14 amino acids. CDR3 DNA sequence: TGCGCCAGCAGCTTAGACAGGGGGGTCTATGGAGCTTTCTTT. As protein: CASSLDRGVYGAFF.

DNA of the CDR3: TGTGCCAGCAGCTTAACTAACTATAATGAGCAGTTCTTC. This sequence encodes CASSLTNYNEQFF. The chain is built from TRBV7-8 and TRBJ2-1; D is uncertain. V dropped 2 bases and J dropped 7 bases, with 9 bases sitting between them. The CDR3 length is 13 residues. Germline values: CDR1 SGHVS, CDR2 FQNEAQ.

J is TRBJ2-7 and V is TRBV6-1, with a weak D call TRBD2 (5 bases). The germline V gene has CDR1 MNHNS and CDR2 SASEGT. Trimming removed 4 bases at V and 0 bases at J, with 19 bases between. CDR3 length equals 17 residues. The CDR3 DNA sequence: TGTGCCAGCAGTGCTCTTGCGGGCACAACCAGCTCCTACGAGCAGTACTTC. Translating gives CASSALAGTTSSYEQYF.

This clone showed up just once. The gene calls are TRBV11-3 and TRBJ1-2; D is possibly TRBD1 (6 bases). The V and J ends lost 2 bases and 2 bases respectively, with 9 bases between them. The CDR3 loop spans 14 amino acids. Germline CDR1 and CDR2: SGHNT and YENEEA. The DNA of the CDR3 is TGTGCCAGCAGCTTACGAGGGGGAAACTATGGCTACACCTTC. This codes for CASSLRGGNYGYTF.

The V and J genes are TRBV28 and TRBJ1-2; D is perhaps TRBD1 (5 bases). The V gene lost 1 base and the J gene lost 3 bases, with 9 bases spanning the gap. There are 14 residues in the CDR3. Looked up from germline, CDR1 is MDHEN and CDR2 is SYDVKM. CDR3 DNA: TGTGCCAGCAGTTTATCGACAGTAGACTATGGCTACACCTTC. Translating it yields CASSLSTVDYGYTF.

This chain joins TRBV19 and TRBJ1-2, with 7 positions matching TRBD1. The ends lost 2 bases at V and 8 bases at J; junction bases unmatched: 8. CDR1 and CDR2 (germline): LNHDA, SQIVND (reference sequence). CDR3 length: 14 residues. The CDR3 is CASSITRQGDGYTF. The CDR3 DNA reads TGTGCCAGTAGTATAACTCGACAGGGTGACGGCTACACCTTC. Combining the CDR3 with reference TRBV19 and TRBJ1-2 gives the whole variable domain DGGITQSPKYLFRKEGQNVTLSCEQNLNHDAMYWYRQDPGQGLRLIYYSQIVNDFQKGDIAEGYSVSREKKESFPLTVTSAQKNPTAFYLCASSITRQGDGYTFGSGTRLTVV.

Only a few counts were recorded for this clone. The chain joins TRBV10-1 to TRBJ1-6; possible D gene TRBD1, 6 bases. Trimming pared 4 bases from V and 5 bases from J, leaving 15 bases between. The CDR3 consists of 16 residues. From germline, CDR1 is WNHNN and CDR2 SYGVQD (reference sequence). CDR3 DNA: TGCGCCAGCAGTGCCGTCAGGGGCGATAATAATTCACCCCTCCACTTT. Translating gives CASSAVRGDNNSPLHF.

This clone came up a few times. The V and J genes are TRBV7-6 and TRBJ1-6, with 9 bases lining up with TRBD1. Trimming removed 0 bases from V and 5 bases from J; junction bases left unmatched: 8. CDR1 and CDR2 from the germline V gene are SGHVS and FNYEAQ. This CDR3 is built from 18 residues. The CDR3: CASSLAATGTGNNSPLHF. In DNA, the CDR3 is TGTGCCAGCAGCTTAGCAGCCACCGGGACAGGGAATAATTCACCCCTCCACTTT. Combining the CDR3 with reference TRBV7-6 and TRBJ1-6 gives the whole variable domain GAGVSQSPRYKVTKRGQDVALRCDPISGHVSLYWYRQALGQGPEFLTYFNYEAQQDKSGLPNDRFSAERPEGSISTLTIQRTEQRDSAMYRCASSLAATGTGNNSPLHFGNGTRLTVT.

Here the CDR3 reads CATRGVSYNEQFF. CDR3 bases: TGTGCCACCCGGGGGGTTTCCTACAATGAGCAGTTCTTC. The chain couples TRBV15 to TRBJ2-1; 7 bases map to TRBD2. CDR3 size: 13 residues. Looked up from germline, CDR1 is LNHNV and CDR2 is YYDKDF (reference sequence). Trimming removed 8 bases from V and 1 base from J; junction bases left unmatched: 2.

The chain has TRBV5-6 and TRBJ2-5; tentatively, D is TRBD1 (6 bases). The V and J ends lost 4 bases and 4 bases respectively, with 11 bases between them. CDR3 length equals 13 residues. Per the germline V gene, CDR1 is SGHDT and CDR2 is YYEEEE. CDR3 protein: CASSMDSSETQYF. CDR3 bases: TGTGCCAGCAGCATGGACAGCTCAGAGACCCAGTACTTC.

The chain combines TRBV10-3 with TRBJ2-7; TRBD1 matches at 11 bases. After removal of 10 bases from V and 2 bases from J, the junction contained 4 bases not matched to a gene. Germline V CDR1 and CDR2: ENHRY, SYGVKD. This CDR3 contains 13 residues. CDR3 nucleotide sequence: TGTGCCACCGGGACAGGGGGAACCTACGAGCAGTACTTC. Translating gives CATGTGGTYEQYF.

J is TRBJ2-2 and V is TRBV6-1, with TRBD1 as a possible D gene (6 bases). Germline V gene sequence: CDR1 MNHNS, CDR2 SASEGT. The CDR3 runs to 17 residues. Trimming took off 4 bases at V and 4 bases at J, with 19 bases between the two ends. Here the CDR3 reads CASSAVRQGYSTGELFF. CDR3 DNA: TGTGCCAGCAGTGCAGTTCGGCAGGGGTACAGCACCGGGGAGCTGTTTTTT.

The genes are TRBV5-1 and TRBJ1-2, with 9 bases lining up with TRBD1. The CDR3 consists of 14 residues. The V and J ends lost 6 bases and 6 bases, in that order; junction bases with no gene match: 9. Per the germline V gene, CDR1 is SGHRS and CDR2 is YFSETQ. CDR3 sequence (DNA): TGCGCCAGCACGGAGGACAGGGGACGTGATGGCTACACCTTC. This sequence encodes CASTEDRGRDGYTF. The entire variable domain, with the rest obtained from reference TRBV5-1 and TRBJ1-2, is as follows: KAGVTQTPRYLIKTRGQQVTLSCSPISGHRSVSWYQQTPGQGLQFLFEYFSETQRNKGNFPGRFSGRQFSNSRSEMNVSTLELGDSALYLCASTEDRGRDGYTFGSGTRLTVV.

V and J are TRBV2 and TRBJ2-3; 12 positions agree with TRBD2. The trim removed 7 bases at V and 1 base at J, leaving 6 bases unmatched. Per the germline V gene, CDR1 is SNHLY and CDR2 is FYNNEI. The CDR3 has 16 amino acids. This CDR3 is CASIRLAGDRTDTQYF. The CDR3 nucleotides read TGTGCCAGCATCCGACTAGCGGGGGATCGCACAGATACGCAGTATTTT.